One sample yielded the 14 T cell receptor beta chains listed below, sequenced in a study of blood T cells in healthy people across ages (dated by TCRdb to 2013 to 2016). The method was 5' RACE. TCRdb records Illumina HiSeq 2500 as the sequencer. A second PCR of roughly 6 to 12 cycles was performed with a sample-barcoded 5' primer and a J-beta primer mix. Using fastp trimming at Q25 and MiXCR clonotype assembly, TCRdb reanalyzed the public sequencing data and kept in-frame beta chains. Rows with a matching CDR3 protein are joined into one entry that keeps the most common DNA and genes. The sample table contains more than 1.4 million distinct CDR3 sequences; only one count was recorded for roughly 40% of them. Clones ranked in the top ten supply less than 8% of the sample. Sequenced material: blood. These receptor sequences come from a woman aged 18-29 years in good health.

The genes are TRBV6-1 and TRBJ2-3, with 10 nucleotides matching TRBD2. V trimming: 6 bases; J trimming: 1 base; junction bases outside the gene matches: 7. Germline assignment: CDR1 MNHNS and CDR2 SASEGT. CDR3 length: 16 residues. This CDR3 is CASSGPSGGRTDTQYF. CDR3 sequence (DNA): TGTGCCAGCAGCGGCCCTAGCGGGGGCCGCACAGATACGCAGTATTTT.

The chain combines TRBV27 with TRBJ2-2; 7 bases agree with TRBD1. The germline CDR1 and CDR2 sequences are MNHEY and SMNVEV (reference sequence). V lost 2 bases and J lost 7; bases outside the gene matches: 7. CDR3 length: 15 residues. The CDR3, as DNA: TGTGCCAGCAGTTTAGGGGCCCCAGGGGGCGGGGAGCTGTTTTTT. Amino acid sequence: CASSLGAPGGGELFF.

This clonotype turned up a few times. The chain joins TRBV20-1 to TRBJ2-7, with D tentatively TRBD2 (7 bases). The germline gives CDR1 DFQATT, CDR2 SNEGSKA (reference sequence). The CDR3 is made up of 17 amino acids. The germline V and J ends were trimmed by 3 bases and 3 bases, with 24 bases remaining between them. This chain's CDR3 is CSASTGANRGANYEQYF. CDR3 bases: TGCAGTGCTAGTACCGGGGCGAATCGGGGGGCTAACTACGAGCAGTACTTC.

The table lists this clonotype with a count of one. The CDR3, as DNA: TGCAGCGTCGCCGGGACAGGAGCCTCTGGAAACACCATATATTTT. Translated: CSVAGTGASGNTIYF. V usage is TRBV29-1 and J usage is TRBJ1-3; TRBD1 agrees at 8 bases. This CDR3 comprises 15 residues. Per the germline V gene, CDR1 is SQVTM and CDR2 is ANQGSEA. V dropped 6 bases and J dropped 0; count of bases not matched to a gene: 7.

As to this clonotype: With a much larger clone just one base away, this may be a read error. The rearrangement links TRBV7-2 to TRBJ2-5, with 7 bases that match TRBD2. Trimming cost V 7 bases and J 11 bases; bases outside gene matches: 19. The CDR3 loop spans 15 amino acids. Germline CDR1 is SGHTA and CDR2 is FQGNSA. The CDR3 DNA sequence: TGTGCCAGCAAGATAACGGGACTAAACAACAATGAGCAGTACTTC. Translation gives CASKITGLNNNEQYF. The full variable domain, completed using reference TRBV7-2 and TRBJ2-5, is GAGVSQSPSNKVTEKGKDVELRCDPISGHTALYWYRQSLGQGLEFLIYFQGNSAPDKSGLPSDRFSAERTGGSVSTLTIQRTQQEDSAVYLCASKITGLNNNEQYFGPGTRLLVL.

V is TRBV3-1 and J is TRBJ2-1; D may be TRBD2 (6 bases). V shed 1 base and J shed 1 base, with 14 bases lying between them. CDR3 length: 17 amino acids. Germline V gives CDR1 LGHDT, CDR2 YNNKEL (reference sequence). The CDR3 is CASSQGDGGWSYNEQFF. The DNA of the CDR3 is TGTGCCAGCAGCCAAGGGGACGGGGGATGGTCCTACAATGAGCAGTTCTTC.

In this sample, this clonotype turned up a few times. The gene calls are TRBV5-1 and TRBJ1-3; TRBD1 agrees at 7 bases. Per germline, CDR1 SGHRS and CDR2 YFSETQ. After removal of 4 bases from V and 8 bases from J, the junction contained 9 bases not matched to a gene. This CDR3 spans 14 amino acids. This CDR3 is CASSPGTARDTIYF. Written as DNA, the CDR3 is TGCGCCAGCAGCCCCGGGACAGCGAGGGACACCATATATTTT. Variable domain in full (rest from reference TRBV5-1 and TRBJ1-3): KAGVTQTPRYLIKTRGQQVTLSCSPISGHRSVSWYQQTPGQGLQFLFEYFSETQRNKGNFPGRFSGRQFSNSRSEMNVSTLELGDSALYLCASSPGTARDTIYFGEGSWLTVV.

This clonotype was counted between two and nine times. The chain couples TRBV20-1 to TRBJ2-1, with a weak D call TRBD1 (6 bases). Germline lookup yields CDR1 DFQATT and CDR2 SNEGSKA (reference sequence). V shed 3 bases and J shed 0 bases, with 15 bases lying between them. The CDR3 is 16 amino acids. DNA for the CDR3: TGCAGTGCTAGTCGTCCGACAGGTAGCTCCTACAATGAGCAGTTCTTC. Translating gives CSASRPTGSSYNEQFF.

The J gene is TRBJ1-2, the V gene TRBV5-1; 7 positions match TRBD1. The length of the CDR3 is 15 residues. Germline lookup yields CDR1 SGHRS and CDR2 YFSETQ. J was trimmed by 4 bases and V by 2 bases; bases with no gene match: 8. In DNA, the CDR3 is TGCGCCAGCAGCTTTGGGGACAGCCCACTCTATGGCTACACCTTC. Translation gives CASSFGDSPLYGYTF.

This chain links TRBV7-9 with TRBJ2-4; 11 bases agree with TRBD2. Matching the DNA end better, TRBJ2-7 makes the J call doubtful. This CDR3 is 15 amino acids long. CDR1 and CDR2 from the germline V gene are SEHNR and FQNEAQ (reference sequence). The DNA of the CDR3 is TGTGCCAGCAGCTTAGGTGGGACTAGCGGTGGCGAGCAGTACTTC. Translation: CASSLGGTSGGEQYF.

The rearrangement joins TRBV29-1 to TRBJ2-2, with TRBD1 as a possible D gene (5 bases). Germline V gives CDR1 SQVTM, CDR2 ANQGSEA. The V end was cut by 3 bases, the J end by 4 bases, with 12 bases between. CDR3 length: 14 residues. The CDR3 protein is CSVEVTDATGELFF. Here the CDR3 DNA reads TGCAGCGTTGAGGTGACAGATGCCACCGGGGAGCTGTTTTTT.

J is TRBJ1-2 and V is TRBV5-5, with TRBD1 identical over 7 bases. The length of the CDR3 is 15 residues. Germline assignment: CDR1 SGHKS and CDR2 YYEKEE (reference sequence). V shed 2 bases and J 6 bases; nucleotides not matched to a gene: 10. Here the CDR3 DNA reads TGTGCCAGCAGCTTTTTCGGGTCAGGGGGGCATGGCTACACCTTC. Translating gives CASSFFGSGGHGYTF.

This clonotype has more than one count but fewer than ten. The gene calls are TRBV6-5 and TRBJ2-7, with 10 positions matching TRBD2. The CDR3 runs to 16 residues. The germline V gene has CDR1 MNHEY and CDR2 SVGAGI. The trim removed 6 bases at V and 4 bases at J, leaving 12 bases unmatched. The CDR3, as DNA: TGTGCCAGCAGCACTCCAAGCGGGAGGGCCGTATACGAGCAGTACTTC. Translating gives CASSTPSGRAVYEQYF.

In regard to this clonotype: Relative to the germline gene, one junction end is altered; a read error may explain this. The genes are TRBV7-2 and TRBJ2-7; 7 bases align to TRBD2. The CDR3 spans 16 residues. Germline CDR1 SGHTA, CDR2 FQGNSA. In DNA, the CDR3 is TGTGCCAGCAGCCCTTTTTCGGCGGGGGTCACCTACGAGCAGTATTTC. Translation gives CASSPFSAGVTYEQYF.